This TCR beta chain was recovered during a study of beta chain features in type 1 diabetes. Study conclusions and caveats: The similarity of naive, central memory and Treg TCRB repertoires appeared greater among patients than among healthy donors. All four CD4+ subsets from Type 1 diabetes patients carried moderately but significantly shorter TCRB CDR3s. More deletions and fewer insertions at VDJ junctions were found in patients with type 1 diabetes.

A few counts support this clone. Its target is unknown. Populations isolated by sorting all had purity greater than 95%. The germline V gene has CDR1 MNHEY and CDR2 SMNVEV (reference sequence). This CDR3 comprises 16 residues. V lost 5 bases to trimming and J lost 3 bases; unmatched junction nucleotides: 9. Expressed TCRB transcripts were sequenced because the entire RNA isolate underwent reverse transcription. Assay: immunoSEQ multiplex PCR; the TCRdb copy retains only in-frame clones and omits some. The sample lists more than 250,000 clones, roughly 15% seen once, with around 0.015% in the top ten. The sequence came from a young man with type 1 diabetes. The source material was naive CD4+ T cells from blood. This chain links TRBV27 with TRBJ2-1; 8 bases agree with TRBD1. The CDR3 DNA sequence: TGTGCCAGCAGTCCGACAGACAGGGGTCTCTACAATGAGCAGTTCTTC. Translating it yields CASSPTDRGLYNEQFF.